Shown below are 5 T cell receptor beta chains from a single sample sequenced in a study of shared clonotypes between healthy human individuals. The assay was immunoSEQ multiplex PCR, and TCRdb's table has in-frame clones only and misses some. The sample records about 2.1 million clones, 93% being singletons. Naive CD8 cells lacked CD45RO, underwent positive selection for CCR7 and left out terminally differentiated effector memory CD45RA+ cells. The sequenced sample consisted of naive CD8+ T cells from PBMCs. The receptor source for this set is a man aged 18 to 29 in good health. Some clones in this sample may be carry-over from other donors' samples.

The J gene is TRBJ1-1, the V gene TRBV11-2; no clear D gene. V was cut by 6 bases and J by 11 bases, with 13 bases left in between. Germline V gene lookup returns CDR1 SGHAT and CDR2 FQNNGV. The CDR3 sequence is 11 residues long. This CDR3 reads CASRKGGGAFF. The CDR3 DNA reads TGTGCCAGCAGAAAGGGCGGTGGGGCTTTCTTT.

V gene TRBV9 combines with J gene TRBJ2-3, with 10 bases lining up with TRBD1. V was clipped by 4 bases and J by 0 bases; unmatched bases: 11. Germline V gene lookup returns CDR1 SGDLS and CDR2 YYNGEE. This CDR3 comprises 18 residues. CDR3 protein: CASSPRDRGRLSTDTQYF. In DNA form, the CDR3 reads TGTGCCAGCAGCCCCCGGGACAGGGGTAGGCTCAGCACAGATACGCAGTATTTT.

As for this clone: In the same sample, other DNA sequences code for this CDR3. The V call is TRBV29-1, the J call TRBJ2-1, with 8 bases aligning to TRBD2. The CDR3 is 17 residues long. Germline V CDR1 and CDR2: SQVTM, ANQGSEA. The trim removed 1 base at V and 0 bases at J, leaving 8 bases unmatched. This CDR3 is CSVEGLAGGYSYNEQFF. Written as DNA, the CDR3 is TGCAGCGTTGAAGGGCTAGCGGGTGGATACTCCTACAATGAGCAGTTCTTC.

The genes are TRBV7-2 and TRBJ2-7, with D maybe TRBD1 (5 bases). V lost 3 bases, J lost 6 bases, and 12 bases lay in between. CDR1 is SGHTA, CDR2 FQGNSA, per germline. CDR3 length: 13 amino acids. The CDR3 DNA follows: TGTGCCAGCAGCTTCTCAGGGTTGAGCGAGCAGTACTTC. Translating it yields CASSFSGLSEQYF.

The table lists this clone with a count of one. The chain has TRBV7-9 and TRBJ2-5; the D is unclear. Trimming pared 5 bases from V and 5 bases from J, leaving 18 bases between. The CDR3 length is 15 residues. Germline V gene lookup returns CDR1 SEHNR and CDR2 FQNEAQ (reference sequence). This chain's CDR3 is CASSPWTQGMETQYF. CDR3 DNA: TGTGCCAGCAGCCCTTGGACCCAAGGGATGGAGACCCAGTACTTC.